This T cell receptor (beta chain) comes out of a study of cytomegalovirus exposure and HLA in healthy donors. Turning to the study itself: About 85 million unique TCRs from HLA-typed donors were held in an early release of data. Study conclusions and caveats: There were reportedly fewer N-insertions in an Asian-associated ancestry cluster than the roughly 680-donor mean, in a later analysis. Later work found that TCR association rates differed between HLA loci; DRB1 had the most and HLA-C the fewest.

Notes on this clone: Its antigen is still unknown.

The PCR contained 60 Vbeta and 13 Jbeta primers. The table came from immunoSEQ multiplex PCR; TCRdb's copy has only in-frame clones and leaves some out. The sample carries approximately 100,000 clones, 60% to 85% recorded once. Sequenced material: PBMCs. This sequence was found in a middle-aged woman in good health and CMV-seronegative.

The CDR3 reads CASSPLLAVTQYF. Written as DNA, the CDR3 is TGTGCCAGCAGCCCACTTCTAGCGGTTACGCAGTATTTT. The chain carries TRBV7-9 and TRBJ2-3; 7 bases align to TRBD2. Germline CDR1 is SEHNR and CDR2 is FQNEAQ (reference sequence). The CDR3 sequence is 13 residues long. V trimming: 5 bases; J trimming: 8 bases; junction bases outside the gene matches: 7.